The source of this T cell receptor beta chain is a study of brain T cells in children with intractable seizures. Between the trimmed V and J ends, which lost 6 bases and 11 bases, there was a span of 19 bases. This CDR3 spans 13 amino acids. CDR1 and CDR2 from the germline V gene are MNHEY and SMNVEV (reference sequence). The data were produced by immunoSEQ multiplex PCR, yet TCRdb's version contains in-frame clones alone and is incomplete. The sample carries under 400,000 clones, over 85% recorded once. As to time point: blood from clinic visit 5 months post-surgery; TSC patient then seizure free. This TCR was sampled from a boy under three years old with tuberous sclerosis and intractable seizures. The sequencing here drew on peripheral blood, taken roughly 5 months after surgery. The J gene is TRBJ1-2, the V gene TRBV27; D possibly corresponds to TRBD1 (6 bases). CDR3 amino acids: CASRPEISGHYTF. DNA for the CDR3: TGTGCCAGCAGACCCGAGATCTCGGGACATTACACCTTC.